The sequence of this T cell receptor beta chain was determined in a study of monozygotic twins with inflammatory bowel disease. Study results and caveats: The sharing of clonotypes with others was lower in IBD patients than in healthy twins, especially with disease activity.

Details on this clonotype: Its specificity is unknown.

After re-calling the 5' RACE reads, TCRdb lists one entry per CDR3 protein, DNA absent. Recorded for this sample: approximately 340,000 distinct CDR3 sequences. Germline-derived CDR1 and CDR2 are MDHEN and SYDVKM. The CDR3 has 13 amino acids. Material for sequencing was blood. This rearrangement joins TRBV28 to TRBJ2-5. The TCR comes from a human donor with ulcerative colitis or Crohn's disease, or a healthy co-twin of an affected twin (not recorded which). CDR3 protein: CASSSNGEGTQYF.